The sequence of this T cell receptor (beta chain) was determined in a study of shared clonotypes between healthy human individuals. Measured with immunoSEQ multiplex PCR; TCRdb has only the in-frame clones, and not every one. The sample comprises a few million clones, more than 80% of which are singletons, and around 0.4% rests with the top ten. Deletions cut 6 bases from V and 1 base from J, with 18 bases between. Germline CDR1 is LGHNA and CDR2 is YNFKEQ. The CDR3 extends over 16 amino acids. In regard to this clone: Its antigen is still unknown.

Findings of the study overall: Depth of sequencing was expected to influence donor clonotype sharing.

The V call is TRBV4-2, the J call TRBJ2-5, with D perhaps TRBD2 (6 bases). The source material was naive CD4+ T cells from PBMCs. The subset denotes: CD45RA+ positively selected. This clonotype was sampled from a man between 18 and 29 years old in good health. Some clones in this sample may be carry-over from other donors' samples. The CDR3 DNA reads as TGTGCCAGCAGGGGGAGAGGAGGGATCCGCCAAGAGACCCAGTACTTC. Its protein is CASRGRGGIRQETQYF.